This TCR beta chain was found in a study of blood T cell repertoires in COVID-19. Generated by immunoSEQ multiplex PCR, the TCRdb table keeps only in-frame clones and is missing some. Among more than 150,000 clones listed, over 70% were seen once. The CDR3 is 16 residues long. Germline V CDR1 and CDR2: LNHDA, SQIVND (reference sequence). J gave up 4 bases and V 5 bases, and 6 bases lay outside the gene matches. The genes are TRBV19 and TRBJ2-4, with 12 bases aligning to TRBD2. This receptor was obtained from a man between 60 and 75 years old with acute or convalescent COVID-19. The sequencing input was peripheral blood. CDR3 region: CASSWLAGGRKNIQYF. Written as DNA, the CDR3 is TGTGCCAGTAGTTGGCTAGCGGGGGGGCGGAAAAACATTCAGTACTTC.